This entry lists 2 T cell receptor beta chains sequenced from one sample in a study of response to subunit inactivated influenza vaccine. Each CDR3 protein gets one entry after TCRdb re-called the RT-PCR reads with MiXCR. The data contain about half a million distinct CDR3 sequences, approximately 10% of them singletons. Sequencing was performed on PBMCs from blood, taken roughly 46 days after vaccination. These receptors originate from a man aged 50 or older who received an inactivated influenza vaccine.

This clonotype appeared a few times. V usage is TRBV4-3 and J usage is TRBJ2-2; D gene ambiguous. Deletions cut 1 base from V and 0 bases from J, with 9 bases between. The CDR3 consists of 16 residues. Germline CDR1 LGHNA, CDR2 YSLEER. The CDR3, as DNA: TGCGCCAGCAGCCAAGTCTGGGGATCGAACACCGGGGAGCTGTTTTTT. This sequence encodes CASSQVWGSNTGELFF.

The V call is TRBV5-1, the J call TRBJ2-5; 12 positions match TRBD1. The CDR3 runs to 17 residues. The germline V gene has CDR1 SGHRS and CDR2 YFSETQ. With 0 bases clipped from V and 6 bases from J, the junction kept 9 bases outside the gene matches. The CDR3: CASSLETVGQGAQTQYF. The CDR3 DNA is TGCGCCAGCAGCTTGGAGACTGTGGGACAGGGGGCACAGACCCAGTACTTC. Looking up the rest from reference TRBV5-1 and TRBJ2-5 gives the full variable domain: KAGVTQTPRYLIKTRGQQVTLSCSPISGHRSVSWYQQTPGQGLQFLFEYFSETQRNKGNFPGRFSGRQFSNSRSEMNVSTLELGDSALYLCASSLETVGQGAQTQYFGPGTRLLVL.